Listed below are T cell receptor beta chains from one sample, sequenced in a study of cytotoxic CD8 clonotypes in ibrutinib-treated CLL. Sequencing was performed with immunoSEQ multiplex PCR; in TCRdb, only in-frame clones are kept and a portion is missing. The sample carries approximately 45,000 clones, about two thirds recorded once. The specimen was PBMCs, collected after 12 months of ibrutinib treatment. The receptors stem from a human donor with chronic lymphocytic leukemia. Both conserved end residues are part of each CDR3. The D gene is left open where the match is weak. Size tells how often a clone was seen (once, few, many) or the class of an expanded clone, and some rows leave it out.

D | J | size | V | DNA | CDR3
TRBD2 | TRBJ2-2 | . | TRBV7-6 | TGTGCCAGCAGCTTTTGGACTCGCGGGGGGGCGAACACCGGGGAGCTGTTTTTT | CASSFWTRGGANTGELFF
TRBD1 | TRBJ1-5 | . | TRBV27 | TGTGCCAGCAGAACTTCGGAGACAGGGCGCAATCAGCCCCAGCATTTT | CASRTSETGRNQPQHF
. | TRBJ2-5 | . | TRBV10-2 | TGCGCCAGCAGGCAGGGGGGAGAGACCCAGTACTTC | CASRQGGETQYF
. | TRBJ1-1 | once | TRBV27 | TGTGCCAGCAGTCACGGGAACAGGGAACGGAACACTGAAGCTTTCTTT | CASSHGNRERNTEAFF
TRBD2 | TRBJ2-7 | . | TRBV11-2 | TGTGCCAGCAGCTTACTCTCACTAGCGGGGGGGTTCTACGAGCAGTACTTC | CASSLLSLAGGFYEQYF
TRBD1 | TRBJ1-4 | . | TRBV29-1 | TGCAGCGCATCGACAGGGCTCGGAGCAACTAATGAAAAACTGTTTTTT | CSASTGLGATNEKLFF
. | TRBJ1-6 | once | TRBV28 | TGTGCCAGCAGTTTTGCTACAGGGAGCTCCTATAATTCACCCCTCCACTTT | CASSFATGSSYNSPLHF
. | TRBJ1-1 | . | TRBV19 | TGTGCCAGTAGTATATATAACAGGCCGATGGAGGCTTTCTTT | CASSIYNRPMEAFF
. | TRBJ2-7 | few | TRBV6-1 | TGTGCCAGCAGAGATACAGGGACTCTCTCCTACGAGCAGTACTTC | CASRDTGTLSYEQYF
. | TRBJ1-4 | . | TRBV19 | TGTGCCAGTAGTATGGCTTCCCCGGCAACTAATGAAAAACTGTTTTTT | CASSMASPATNEKLFF
. | TRBJ2-7 | . | TRBV5-3 | TGTGCCAGAAGCTCCCCCCCGGGACCGCACTACGAGCAGTACTTC | CARSSPPGPHYEQYF
. | TRBJ2-1 | . | TRBV19 | TGTGCCAGTAGTATAGCAGGAGTAGAACGTTCTGAGCAGTTCTTC | CASSIAGVERSEQFF
. | TRBJ2-3 | few | TRBV5-1 | TGCGCCAGCAGCTTGGGAGTAGATACGCAGTATTTT | CASSLGVDTQYF
. | TRBJ1-5 | . | TRBV6-5 | TGTGCCAGCAGTTACATGGGGGGCAATCAGCCCCAGCATTTT | CASSYMGGNQPQHF
. | TRBJ2-7 | . | TRBV5-1 | TGCGCCAGCAGCCTCTACGAGGGGACCCGCTACGAGCAGTACTTC | CASSLYEGTRYEQYF
. | TRBJ2-4 | few | TRBV9 | TGTGCCAGCAGCGTAAAAGACAGCACAGTAGCCAAAAACATTCAGTACTTC | CASSVKDSTVAKNIQYF
. | TRBJ1-4 | . | TRBV30 | TGTGCCTGGAGTGTTTCTTCGAGTAATGAAAAACTGTTTTTT | CAWSVSSSNEKLFF
. | TRBJ1-1 | . | TRBV9 | TGTGCCAGCAGCACCCTCGGCACGGACACTGAAGCTTTCTTT | CASSTLGTDTEAFF
. | TRBJ1-4 | . | TRBV7-9 | TGTGCCAGCAGCTTAGTGGGTGAAAAACTGTTTTTT | CASSLVGEKLFF
TRBD2 | TRBJ2-7 | . | TRBV27 | TGTGCCAGCAGTTTATCCCGTAGCGGGGGGGCCGGGGAGCAGTACTTC | CASSLSRSGGAGEQYF
TRBD2 | TRBJ2-3 | . | TRBV27 | TGTGCCAGCTATCCTTGGGGACTAGCGGGGGGGTCCAGCAACGCAGATACGCAGTATTTT | CASYPWGLAGGSSNADTQYF
. | TRBJ2-2 | . | TRBV2 | TGTGCCATCAGGGACGGGAACACCGGGGAGCTGTTTTTT | CAIRDGNTGELFF
TRBD1 | TRBJ2-1 | . | TRBV2 | TGTGCCAGCAGTTATACAGGGGTTGAGCAGTTCTTC | CASSYTGVEQFF
TRBD2 | TRBJ2-2 | . | TRBV18 | TGTGCCAGCTCACTAAACTCGGGGGGAAGCACCGGGGAGCTGTTTTTT | CASSLNSGGSTGELFF
TRBD2 | TRBJ2-1 | . | TRBV27 | TGTGCCAGCAGTTTCGGGGGAGGGATTGAGCAGTTCTTC | CASSFGGGIEQFF
. | TRBJ2-1 | . | TRBV5-1 | TGCGCCAGCAGCTTAGGCGGGGATATCTCCTACAATGAGCAGTTCTTC | CASSLGGDISYNEQFF
. | TRBJ1-3 | . | TRBV7-9 | TGTGCCAGCAGCCAAGATGGGGCAGGCGGAACTGGAAACACCATATATTTT | CASSQDGAGGTGNTIYF
. | TRBJ2-3 | . | TRBV6-5 | TGTGCCAGCAGTTACTACGAGAGGGGCACAGATACGCAGTATTTT | CASSYYERGTDTQYF
TRBD2 | TRBJ2-3 | . | TRBV5-5 | TGTGCCAGCAGCTTGTGGAGCGGGGGGGCCGCAGATACGCAGTATTTT | CASSLWSGGAADTQYF
TRBD2 | TRBJ2-3 | . | TRBV2 | TGTGCCAGCAGTGAACAGCGGGGGACAGATACGCAGTATTTT | CASSEQRGTDTQYF
TRBD1 | TRBJ2-7 | . | TRBV7-8 | TGTGCCAGCAGCTTAAGGCCCAGACAGGGACCCTCGAACGAGCAGTACTTC | CASSLRPRQGPSNEQYF
. | TRBJ2-1 | few | TRBV28 | TGTGCCAGCAGTTTATACAGGCCACCCTACAATGAGCAGTTCTTC | CASSLYRPPYNEQFF
. | TRBJ1-1 | . | TRBV11-2 | TGTGCCACGTCTAGGGGGGCGTGGGCGGGCACTGAAGCTTTCTTT | CATSRGAWAGTEAFF
. | TRBJ1-6 | . | TRBV2 | TGTGCCAGCCCCTCGGGGGATTCCTATAATTCACCCCTCCACTTT | CASPSGDSYNSPLHF
. | TRBJ2-2 | . | TRBV27 | TGTGCCAGCAGTTTAAACAGGGTTGTCGGGGAGCTGTTTTTT | CASSLNRVVGELFF
. | TRBJ1-5 | few | TRBV6-5 | TGTGCCAGCAGTTACTCCAGGACTGGGGATCAGCCCCAGCATTTT | CASSYSRTGDQPQHF
. | TRBJ1-2 | . | TRBV9 | TGTGCCAGCAACCCTGGGGGGCAGGGGCTCTATGGCTACACCTTC | CASNPGGQGLYGYTF
. | TRBJ2-2 | . | TRBV6-6 | TGTGCCGCAAAGGTCAGGGTTGGCGGGGAGCTGTTTTTT | CAAKVRVGGELFF
. | TRBJ1-4 | few | TRBV4-1 | TGCGCCAGCAGCCAAGTAAGGGGGTTTGGTGAAAAACTGTTTTTT | CASSQVRGFGEKLFF
TRBD1 | TRBJ2-5 | . | TRBV27 | TGTGCCAGCAGACCGGGACAGGCGTTGACCCAGTACTTC | CASRPGQALTQYF